This T cell receptor beta chain was identified during a study of blood T cell repertoires in COVID-19. Sequencing was performed with immunoSEQ multiplex PCR; in TCRdb, only in-frame clones are kept and a portion is missing. The sample holds about 400,000 clones, around 90% seen once. The V and J ends lost 2 bases and 4 bases respectively, with 12 bases between them. This CDR3 has 14 residues. From germline, CDR1 is MNHEY and CDR2 SVGAGI. This study enrolled people aged roughly 18 to 89 from around 26 US geographic areas. Input material: PBMCs or T cells enriched from blood (not recorded which). This receptor was identified in a woman in her forties with acute COVID-19. The rearrangement joins TRBV6-5 to TRBJ2-7; D is possibly TRBD1 (6 bases). The CDR3 here is CASSYLQGSYEQYF. The CDR3 nucleotides read TGTGCCAGCAGTTACCTGCAGGGGTCATACGAGCAGTACTTC.